A single sample is the source of the 21 T cell receptor beta chains below, sequenced in a study of blood T cells in healthy people across ages. Primed by a sample-barcoded 5' primer and a J-beta primer mix, a second PCR proceeded for 7 to 11 cycles. TCRdb re-derived calls from the 5' RACE reads in MiXCR, one entry per CDR3 protein. The sample holds around 1,600,000 distinct CDR3 sequences, approximately 39% seen once. The sequenced sample consisted of blood. The receptors come from a woman under 30 in good health.

This chain joins TRBV28 and TRBJ2-6, with TRBD1 matching over 7 bases. The CDR3 covers 17 residues. Germline CDR1 MDHEN, CDR2 SYDVKM. J was trimmed by 1 base and V by 5 bases; bases with no gene match: 8. CDR3 protein: CASSARQGESGANVLTF. As DNA, the CDR3 is TGTGCCAGCAGTGCCCGACAGGGAGAGTCTGGGGCCAACGTCCTGACTTTC.

The chain carries TRBV7-3 and TRBJ1-2; the D is unclear. The CDR3 contains 14 residues. V gave up 3 bases and J gave up 4 bases, with 12 bases separating them. Germline CDR1 reads SGHTA; CDR2 reads FQGTGA. Here the CDR3 reads CASSLAWHFYGYTF. The CDR3 DNA is TGTGCCAGCAGCTTGGCTTGGCATTTCTATGGCTACACCTTC.

The genes are TRBV4-1 and TRBJ1-1; D is unclear. The germline V and J ends were trimmed by 0 bases and 0 bases, with 8 bases remaining between them. This CDR3 is 15 amino acids long. CDR1 is MGHRA and CDR2 is YSYEKL in the germline V gene. CDR3 residues: CASSQEPQMNTEAFF. CDR3 bases: TGCGCCAGCAGCCAAGAACCCCAGATGAACACTGAAGCTTTCTTT.

The rearrangement uses TRBV20-1 and TRBJ2-6; D remains ambiguous. Trimming cost V 1 base and J 0 bases, with 4 bases left between them. Germline V lookup: CDR1 DFQATT, CDR2 SNEGSKA (reference sequence). The CDR3 is made up of 14 amino acids. CDR3 DNA sequence: TGCAGTGCTAGAGTGCACTCTGGGGCCAACGTCCTGACTTTC. Translated, it gives CSARVHSGANVLTF.

The chain combines TRBV6-2 or TRBV6-3 with TRBJ1-4; 7 bases are a match to TRBD1. J lost 8 bases, V lost 5 bases, and 5 bases had no gene match. CDR3 length: 13 amino acids. Germline loops: CDR1 MNHEY, CDR2 SVGEGT. CDR3 protein: CASSDRVEEKLFF. CDR3 coding DNA: TGTGCCAGCAGTGACAGGGTGGAAGAAAAACTGTTTTTT.

V usage is TRBV20-1 and J usage is TRBJ2-3; 9 nucleotides align to TRBD1. The CDR3 totals 16 residues. Germline assignment: CDR1 DFQATT and CDR2 SNEGSKA (reference sequence). Unmatched junction bases numbered 9, after V lost 1 base and J lost 4 bases. Written as DNA, the CDR3 is TGCAGTGCTAGAGCTTTACGGACAGGGGTAGCAGATACGCAGTATTTT. This codes for CSARALRTGVADTQYF.

This clonotype was seen a single time. The chain uses TRBV20-1 and TRBJ1-2; D unclear. The V end lost 4 bases, the J end lost 3 bases, and 6 bases lay between the germline ends. CDR1 DFQATT and CDR2 SNEGSKA come from the germline V gene (reference sequence). The length of the CDR3 is 11 residues. CDR3 sequence reads: CSAKWDYGYTF. The DNA for the CDR3 is TGCAGTGCTAAGTGGGACTATGGCTACACCTTC.

The gene calls are TRBV4-3 and TRBJ2-7, with 8 bases identical to TRBD1. The trim removed 1 base at V and 3 bases at J, leaving 5 bases unmatched. The length of the CDR3 is 15 residues. Germline CDR1 LGHNA, CDR2 YSLEER. The CDR3 nucleotides read TGCGCCAGCAGCCAAGGGACAGGGAATGTCTACGAGCAGTACTTC. It is translated as CASSQGTGNVYEQYF.

Regarding this clonotype: The junction departs from germline at one end; a sequencing error may be responsible. The chain has TRBV9 and TRBJ2-1, with TRBD1 as a possible D gene (5 bases). There are 16 residues in the CDR3. Germline CDR1 and CDR2: SGDLS and YYNGEE. The CDR3 here is CASSVQGLLSYSEQFF. The CDR3, as DNA: TGTGCCAGCAGCGTCCAGGGCCTCCTCTCCTACAGTGAGCAGTTCTTC.

The J gene is TRBJ1-4, the V gene TRBV7-9; 8 nucleotides match TRBD1. V shed 4 bases and J 8 bases; nucleotides not matched to a gene: 6. The CDR3 spans 14 residues. Per germline, CDR1 SEHNR and CDR2 FQNEAQ (reference sequence). CDR3 sequence (DNA): TGTGCCAGCAGCTCACCAGGGGGCAGGGAAAAACTGTTTTTT. Protein: CASSSPGGREKLFF.

The chain joins TRBV4-3 to TRBJ2-3; unclear D gene. The length of the CDR3 is 14 residues. The germline V gene encodes CDR1 LGHNA and CDR2 YSLEER. Trimming took off 0 bases at V and 4 bases at J, with 8 bases between the two ends. CDR3: CASSQDPIPDTQYF. The CDR3 DNA sequence: TGCGCCAGCAGCCAAGATCCTATCCCAGATACGCAGTATTTT.

The gene calls are TRBV20-1 and TRBJ1-2; 9 positions agree with TRBD1. The CDR3 covers 13 residues. Germline values: CDR1 DFQATT, CDR2 SNEGSKA (reference sequence). J lost 7 bases, V lost 5 bases, and 8 bases had no gene match. In DNA, the CDR3 is TGCAGTGCTGTTCGGGACAGGGTCTTTGGCTACACCTTC. Amino acids: CSAVRDRVFGYTF.

The V call is TRBV5-1, the J call TRBJ2-1; possible D gene TRBD2, 6 bases. The CDR3 runs 14 residues. Trimming removed 4 bases at V and 7 bases at J, with 15 bases between. The germline V gene encodes CDR1 SGHRS and CDR2 YFSETQ. The CDR3 nucleotides read TGCGCCAGCAGCCCGGACTATACGGTGAATGAGCAGTTCTTC. The encoded protein is CASSPDYTVNEQFF.

The rearrangement uses TRBV12-3 or TRBV12-4 and TRBJ1-4; maybe TRBD1 (6 bases). The CDR3 consists of 15 residues. Trimming pared 7 bases from V and 0 bases from J, leaving 12 bases between. CDR3 coding DNA: TGTGCCAGCACCATTAGGACAGCAACTAATGAAAAACTGTTTTTT. Protein: CASTIRTATNEKLFF.

The V call is TRBV11-2, the J call TRBJ2-1; TRBD2 is a possible D gene (5 bases). The CDR3 sequence is 15 residues long. Germline V gene data show CDR1 as SGHAT and CDR2 as FQNNGV. V gave up 1 base and J gave up 9 bases, with 16 bases separating them. The CDR3 spells CASSLGLAPEFEQFF. The CDR3 nucleotides read TGTGCCAGCAGCTTAGGCCTAGCCCCTGAATTTGAGCAGTTCTTC.

This clonotype was seen a handful of times. This chain joins TRBV4-3 and TRBJ1-2; D gene ambiguous. The CDR3 runs 13 residues. CDR1 is LGHNA and CDR2 is YSLEER in the germline V gene. Trimming shortened V by 2 bases and J by 7 bases, and 11 bases separated the two germline ends. The CDR3 coding sequence is TGCGCCAGCAGCCAAACCAATTTTCTTGGCTACACCTTC. It encodes CASSQTNFLGYTF.

This chain uses TRBV5-1 with TRBJ2-2; D perhaps matches TRBD2 (6 bases). CDR3 length: 16 amino acids. Germline loops: CDR1 SGHRS, CDR2 YFSETQ. Trimming took off 2 bases at V and 5 bases at J, with 16 bases between the two ends. DNA for the CDR3: TGCGCCAGCAGCTTTGGGGCCGTCCGGGGGACCGGGGAGCTGTTTTTT. Protein sequence: CASSFGAVRGTGELFF.

This chain connects TRBV7-9 to TRBJ1-2; D remains ambiguous. This CDR3 comprises 14 residues. The V gene lost 5 bases and the J gene lost 4 bases, with 14 bases spanning the gap. The V gene's germline CDR1 is SEHNR and CDR2 FQNEAQ (reference sequence). Here the CDR3 reads CASSPARESYGYTF. The CDR3 nucleotides are TGTGCCAGCAGCCCGGCGCGGGAAAGCTATGGCTACACCTTC.

The chain has TRBV20-1 and TRBJ1-2; the D gene is possibly TRBD1 (5 bases). Germline CDR1 and CDR2: DFQATT and SNEGSKA (reference sequence). This CDR3 has 16 amino acids. V was clipped by 0 bases and J by 7 bases, with 21 bases between them. The CDR3 region has the DNA TGCAGTGCTAGAGACTGCTTTGCGCGGGGGTACAGTGGCTACACCTTC. Residues: CSARDCFARGYSGYTF.

The V call is TRBV11-3, the J call TRBJ1-1; D uncertain. Deletions cut 8 bases from V and 0 bases from J, with 10 bases between. CDR1 is SGHNT, CDR2 YENEEA, per germline. CDR3 length: 13 residues. CDR3 loop: CASAPDLNTEAFF. The CDR3 DNA sequence: TGTGCCAGCGCACCTGACTTGAACACTGAAGCTTTCTTT. The full variable domain, completed using reference TRBV11-3 and TRBJ1-1, is EAGVVQSPRYKIIEKKQPVAFWCNPISGHNTLYWYLQNLGQGPELLIRYENEEAVDDSQLPKDRFSAERLKGVDSTLKIQPAELGDSAVYLCASAPDLNTEAFFGQGTRLTVV.

This clonotype was seen only a few times. The CDR3 DNA reads as TGTGCCTGGAGAGGCAGGGGGCAGAATGGCTACACCTTC. Translation gives CAWRGRGQNGYTF. This sequence joins TRBV30 and TRBJ1-2; 8 bases line up with TRBD1. The CDR3 has 13 residues. Trimming cost V 3 bases and J 6 bases; bases outside gene matches: 6. The germline CDR1 and CDR2 sequences are GTSNPN and SVGIG (reference sequence).